This T cell receptor beta chain was sequenced in a study of cytomegalovirus exposure and HLA in healthy donors. General study findings and limits: Some V segments (TRBV6-2 and TRBV6-3 among them) were excluded as indistinguishable.

CDR1 is SQVTM and CDR2 is ANQGSEA in the germline V gene. The CDR3 length is 12 residues. Trimming shortened V by 2 bases and J by 3 bases, and 7 bases separated the two germline ends. This PCR relied on a set of 60 Vbeta primers and 13 Jbeta primers. TCRdb's table, derived via immunoSEQ multiplex PCR, lists solely in-frame clones and lacks some. The sample lists some 130,000 clones; approximately 87% were seen once. On this clone: The antigen remains unidentified.

The TCR sequence derives from a woman in her 30s in good health and CMV-seronegative. This chain connects TRBV29-1 to TRBJ1-1; D unresolved. Sample: PBMCs. This chain's CDR3 is CSVETGDTEAFF. The CDR3 DNA reads TGCAGCGTTGAAACGGGAGACACTGAAGCTTTCTTT.